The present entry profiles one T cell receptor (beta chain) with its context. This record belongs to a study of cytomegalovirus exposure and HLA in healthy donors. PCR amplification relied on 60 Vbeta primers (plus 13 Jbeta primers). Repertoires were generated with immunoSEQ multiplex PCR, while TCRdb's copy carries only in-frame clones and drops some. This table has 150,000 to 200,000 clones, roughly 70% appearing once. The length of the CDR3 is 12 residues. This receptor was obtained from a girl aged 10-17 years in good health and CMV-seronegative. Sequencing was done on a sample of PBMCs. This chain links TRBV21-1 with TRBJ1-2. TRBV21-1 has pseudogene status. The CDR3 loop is CARLRVYYGYTF. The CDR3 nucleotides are TGTGCCAGGCTCCGGGTCTACTATGGCTACACCTTC.